Detailed here is one TCR beta chain. Its antigen is not known. This CDR3 has 15 residues. Germline-derived CDR1 and CDR2 are SGHVS and FNYEAQ. V lost 4 bases to trimming and J lost 4 bases; unmatched junction nucleotides: 5. A multiplex PCR was run with 60 Vbeta primers and 13 Jbeta primers. This table comes from immunoSEQ multiplex PCR, and its TCRdb copy is limited to in-frame clones, with some not included. The sample carries roughly 150,000 clones, 75% to 90% recorded once. This sample stems from a study of cytomegalovirus exposure and HLA in healthy donors. Study-level findings and limits: Rarity characterized most TCR sequences, yet some public TCRs appeared in many donors. The listing of 150 or so TCR beta chains classed them as cytomegalovirus-associated.

The sequence came from a female donor in good health and CMV-seronegative. The chain recombines TRBV7-6 with TRBJ2-7; TRBD2 aligns across 12 bases. Sequences were obtained from PBMCs. The CDR3: CASSSRTSGVYEQYF. CDR3 bases: TGTGCCAGCAGCTCTCGGACTAGCGGGGTATACGAGCAGTACTTC.